This TCR beta chain was obtained from a study of T cells in Graves' hyperthyroidism and ophthalmopathy. The TCR beta CDR3 regions underwent amplification using RNA transcripts as the source. HTBI primers were used for first-round RT-PCR of the TCR CDR3. MiXCR, applied by TCRdb to the multiplex PCR reads, yields one record per CDR3 protein. Of a few hundred thousand distinct CDR3 sequences listed, about 17% were seen once; the top ten hold 40% to 65%. This clonotype was counted once. The authors obtained PBMCs from around 11 ml of fresh peripheral blood. CDR1 is SGHKS, CDR2 YYEKEE, per germline (reference sequence). Trimming took 6 bases from V and 7 from J, leaving 20 bases between them. The CDR3 spans 15 residues.

The clonotype comes from a woman aged 50 to 60 with Graves' hyperthyroidism. The chain has TRBV5-5 and TRBJ2-1; a weak D match, TRBD2 (6 bases). Sequencing was performed on blood. CDR3 DNA: TGTGCCAGCAACCTTCTTAGCGGCCCTGGGAATGAGCAGTTCTTC. Its protein product is CASNLLSGPGNEQFF.